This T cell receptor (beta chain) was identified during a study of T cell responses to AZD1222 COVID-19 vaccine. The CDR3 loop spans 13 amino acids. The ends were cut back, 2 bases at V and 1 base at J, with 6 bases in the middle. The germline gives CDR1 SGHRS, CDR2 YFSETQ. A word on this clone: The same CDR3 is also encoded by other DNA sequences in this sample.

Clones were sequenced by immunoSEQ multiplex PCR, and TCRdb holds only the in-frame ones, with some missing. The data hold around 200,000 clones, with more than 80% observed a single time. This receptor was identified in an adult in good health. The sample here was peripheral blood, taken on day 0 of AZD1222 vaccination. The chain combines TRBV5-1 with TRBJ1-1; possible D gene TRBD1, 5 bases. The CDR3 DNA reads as TGCGCCAGCAGCTTCACAGGGAACACTGAAGCTTTCTTT. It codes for CASSFTGNTEAFF.